A single sample is the source of the 32 T cell receptor beta chains below, sequenced in a study of T cell repertoires in cytomegalovirus infection. Each CDR3 protein gets one entry after TCRdb re-called the reads with MiXCR. The data hold approximately 470,000 distinct CDR3 sequences, with about 39% observed a single time. Which antigens these TCRs recognize remains unknown. The sequencing used cultured PBMCs, collected from culture after CMV antigen stimulation. The receptor source for this set is a human donor in good health (CMV status not recorded). Some clones in this sample may be carry-over from other donors' samples.

In this sample, this clonotype turned up many times. The rearrangement joins TRBV7-8 to TRBJ1-1; unclear D gene. CDR3 length equals 16 residues. The germline gives CDR1 SGHVS, CDR2 FQNEAQ. Trimming left V 0 bases short and J 1 base short, with 12 bases between. This CDR3 reads CASSLAEGIANTEAFF. The CDR3 nucleotides are TGTGCCAGCAGCTTAGCCGAAGGCATCGCGAACACTGAAGCTTTCTTT.

The chain has TRBV7-9 and TRBJ2-1, with 7 bases lining up with TRBD1. CDR1 SEHNR and CDR2 FQNEAQ come from the germline V gene (reference sequence). Trimming removed 5 bases from V and 8 bases from J; junction bases left unmatched: 15. CDR3 length: 16 amino acids. CDR3 in amino acids: CASSPPWTGNPHEQFF. The CDR3 DNA reads TGTGCCAGCAGCCCCCCCTGGACAGGCAACCCACATGAGCAGTTCTTC.

This clonotype is a singleton in its sample. CDR3 loop: CSGGQGTDTQYF. The CDR3 DNA sequence: TGCAGCGGCGGACAGGGAACAGATACGCAGTATTTT. This sequence joins TRBV29-1 and TRBJ2-3, with 8 bases fitting TRBD1. Trimming took 7 bases from V and 3 from J; bases not matched to a gene: 3. The CDR3 length is 12 residues. Germline V gives CDR1 SQVTM, CDR2 ANQGSEA.

This clonotype was seen a few times. The chain links TRBV7-2 to TRBJ2-7; 11 positions match TRBD2. With 7 bases clipped from V and 2 bases from J, the junction kept 7 bases outside the gene matches. Per germline, CDR1 SGHTA and CDR2 FQGNSA. CDR3 length: 15 amino acids. The CDR3 coding sequence is TGTGCCAGCAAAACTTTAGCGGGAGGGCCCTACGAGCAGTACTTC. Translation gives CASKTLAGGPYEQYF.

The DNA of the CDR3 is TGTGCCAGCAGTTCCCACCTTGAGGCGTTCCCCTACGAGCAGTACTTC. Its protein product is CASSSHLEAFPYEQYF. The chain employs TRBV6-2 or TRBV6-3 and TRBJ2-7; D uncertain. V lost 4 bases to trimming and J lost 2 bases, with 18 bases between them. CDR1 and CDR2 from the germline V gene are MNHEY and SVGEGT. This CDR3 comprises 16 residues.

There are many counts of this clonotype. The chain has TRBV7-2 and TRBJ1-1; 7 bases agree with TRBD1. After removal of 0 bases from V and 7 bases from J, the junction contained 8 bases not matched to a gene. This CDR3 spans 15 amino acids. Germline V gives CDR1 SGHTA, CDR2 FQGNSA. CDR3 sequence (DNA): TGTGCCAGCAGCTTAGCTTCGGGACAGCCACATGAAGCTTTCTTT. Protein sequence: CASSLASGQPHEAFF.

J is TRBJ1-1 and V is TRBV20-1; 7 bases line up with TRBD1. Germline V gene data show CDR1 as DFQATT and CDR2 as SNEGSKA (reference sequence). This CDR3 is built from 12 residues. J was trimmed by 6 bases and V by 4 bases; bases with no gene match: 5. The CDR3 DNA sequence: TGCAGTGCTAAAACGACAGGGTCTGAAGCTTTCTTT. This gives the protein CSAKTTGSEAFF.

V is TRBV5-4 and J is TRBJ2-5; D remains unclear. This CDR3 region has 15 residues. Germline values: CDR1 SGHNT, CDR2 YYREEE (reference sequence). The V and J ends lost 0 bases and 5 bases respectively, with 14 bases between them. The CDR3 nucleotides are TGTGCCAGCAGCTTGGTGTCAGGTGAATTGGAGACCCAGTACTTC. Protein product: CASSLVSGELETQYF.

This chain uses TRBV7-2 with TRBJ2-5; unclear D gene. The CDR3 contains 14 residues. Germline values: CDR1 SGHTA, CDR2 FQGNSA. Trimming left V 2 bases short and J 1 base short, with 8 bases between. CDR3 nucleotide sequence: TGTGCCAGCAGCTTATCGAGCAGCCAAGAGACCCAGTACTTC. This encodes CASSLSSSQETQYF. Full variable domain (remainder filled in from reference TRBV7-2 and TRBJ2-5): GAGVSQSPSNKVTEKGKDVELRCDPISGHTALYWYRQSLGQGLEFLIYFQGNSAPDKSGLPSDRFSAERTGGSVSTLTIQRTQQEDSAVYLCASSLSSSQETQYFGPGTRLLVL.

The rearrangement uses TRBV5-6 and TRBJ2-1, with 7 bases identical to TRBD1. V shed 5 bases, J shed 2 bases, and the junction held 7 bases outside the gene matches. CDR1 is SGHDT and CDR2 is YYEEEE in the germline V gene. This CDR3 region has 15 residues. The DNA for the CDR3 is TGTGCCAGCAGTCGAAGGGGGCTTACCTACAATGAGCAGTTCTTC. Translating it yields CASSRRGLTYNEQFF. The full variable domain, with the rest looked up from reference TRBV5-6 and TRBJ2-1, is DAGVTQSPTHLIKTRGQQVTLRCSPKSGHDTVSWYQQALGQGPQFIFQYYEEEERQRGNFPDRFSGHQFPNYSSELNVNALLLGDSALYLCASSRRGLTYNEQFFGPGTRLTVL.

The chain employs TRBV28 and TRBJ2-7; a possible D gene is TRBD2 (7 bases). This CDR3 contains 16 residues. Germline V lookup: CDR1 MDHEN, CDR2 SYDVKM. With 4 bases removed from V and 3 bases from J, the gap between germline ends came to 19 bases. CDR3 amino acids: CASSSRGGEGVYEQYF. CDR3 in DNA: TGTGCCAGCAGTTCACGAGGAGGGGAGGGGGTCTACGAGCAGTACTTC. The full variable domain, in which reference TRBV28 and TRBJ2-7 provide the parts outside the CDR3, is DVKVTQSSRYLVKRTGEKVFLECVQDMDHENMFWYRQDPGLGLRLIYFSYDVKMKEKGDIPEGYSVSREKKERFSLILESASTNQTSMYLCASSSRGGEGVYEQYFGPGTRLTVT.

This chain joins TRBV7-3 and TRBJ2-2; 14 bases match TRBD2. V trimming: 3 bases; J trimming: 6 bases; junction bases outside the gene matches: 12. The CDR3 length is 19 residues. Germline CDR1 is SGHTA and CDR2 is FQGTGA. This CDR3 is CASSFSGLAGGTGPGELFF. As DNA, the CDR3 is TGTGCCAGCAGCTTCTCAGGACTAGCGGGAGGAACAGGCCCCGGGGAGCTGTTTTTT.

The CDR3 sequence is CASSVGSKNQPQHF. CDR3 nucleotides: TGTGCCAGCAGCGTGGGGAGTAAAAATCAGCCCCAGCATTTT. The chain combines TRBV7-8 with TRBJ1-5, with D uncertain. This CDR3 spans 14 amino acids. The germline V gene has CDR1 SGHVS and CDR2 FQNEAQ. V was cut by 5 bases and J by 4 bases, with 12 bases left in between. Using reference TRBV7-8 and TRBJ1-5 for the parts outside the CDR3, the full variable domain is GAGVSQSPRYKVAKRGQDVALRCDPISGHVSLFWYQQALGQGPEFLTYFQNEAQLDKSGLPSDRFFAERPEGSVSTLKIQRTQQEDSAVYLCASSVGSKNQPQHFGDGTRLSIL.

The genes are TRBV3-1 and TRBJ2-1; D possibly corresponds to TRBD2 (6 bases). Trimming cost V 1 base and J 4 bases, with 17 bases left between them. The CDR3 extends over 17 amino acids. Looked up from germline, CDR1 is LGHDT and CDR2 is YNNKEL (reference sequence). In DNA, the CDR3 is TGTGCCAGCAGCCAAGCCTCGTGGCTAGCGCCTTACAATGAGCAGTTCTTC. This codes for CASSQASWLAPYNEQFF.

This CDR3 reads CASSPSLGSQETQYF. CDR3 nucleotide sequence: TGTGCCAGCAGCCCCTCTCTAGGTAGTCAAGAGACCCAGTACTTC. The chain carries TRBV5-4 and TRBJ2-5, with no clear D. This CDR3 spans 15 amino acids. V was pared by 4 bases and J by 2 bases, with 15 bases between. Germline V gene lookup returns CDR1 SGHNT and CDR2 YYREEE (reference sequence).

The chain uses TRBV4-1 and TRBJ2-3; D is possibly TRBD2 (6 bases). Germline CDR1 MGHRA, CDR2 YSYEKL. V was pared by 0 bases and J by 8 bases, with 18 bases between. The CDR3 loop spans 16 amino acids. CDR3 in amino acids: CASSQDSGRAGGTQYF. The CDR3, as DNA: TGCGCCAGCAGCCAAGATAGCGGCAGGGCCGGGGGTACGCAGTATTTT.

The chain uses TRBV7-6 and TRBJ2-3; D uncertain. CDR3 length: 15 amino acids. Trimming pared 4 bases from V and 0 bases from J, leaving 11 bases between. Germline V gene lookup returns CDR1 SGHVS and CDR2 FNYEAQ. The CDR3 is CASSSEASSTDTQYF. CDR3 nucleotides: TGTGCCAGCAGCTCGGAAGCTTCTAGCACAGATACGCAGTATTTT.

This clonotype was detected a few times. The J gene is TRBJ2-1, the V gene TRBV6-1; D is unclear. The CDR3 is made up of 14 amino acids. V dropped 3 bases and J dropped 0 bases, with 6 bases sitting between them. Germline-derived CDR1 and CDR2 are MNHNS and SASEGT. The CDR3 DNA reads TGTGCCAGCAGTGACCGGAACTCCTACAATGAGCAGTTCTTC. It codes for CASSDRNSYNEQFF.

The chain uses TRBV11-2 and TRBJ2-7, with 9 nucleotides matching TRBD2. V shed 0 bases and J 2 bases; nucleotides not matched to a gene: 2. CDR3 length equals 15 residues. Germline loops: CDR1 SGHAT, CDR2 FQNNGV. This chain's CDR3 is CASSLDGGRAYEQYF. CDR3 nucleotides: TGTGCCAGCAGCTTAGATGGCGGGAGGGCCTACGAGCAGTACTTC.

The chain joins TRBV12-3 or TRBV12-4 to TRBJ2-1; D is possibly TRBD2 (5 bases). The CDR3 has 14 amino acids. The ends were cut back, 4 bases at V and 5 bases at J, with 12 bases in the middle. CDR3 nucleotides: TGTGCCAGCAGTTCGGGGTGGTCGGACAATGAGCAGTTCTTC. Residues: CASSSGWSDNEQFF.

This clonotype appeared a few times. The chain joins TRBV12-3 or TRBV12-4 to TRBJ2-6; TRBD1 matches at 8 bases. Trimming at V came to 6 bases and at J to 3 bases, leaving 4 bases not matched to a gene. The CDR3 extends over 15 amino acids. The CDR3 reads CASRPTGVGANVLTF. CDR3 coding DNA: TGTGCCAGCAGGCCGACAGGGGTTGGGGCCAACGTCCTGACTTTC.

The chain employs TRBV5-6 and TRBJ1-4, with unresolved D. V lost 4 bases, J lost 10 bases, and 17 bases lay in between. The CDR3 length is 14 residues. The germline gives CDR1 SGHDT, CDR2 YYEEEE. The CDR3 sequence: CASSTFPVGAKLFF. Here the CDR3 DNA reads TGTGCCAGCAGCACCTTCCCGGTCGGAGCAAAACTGTTTTTT. Full variable domain (missing parts from reference TRBV5-6 and TRBJ1-4): DAGVTQSPTHLIKTRGQQVTLRCSPKSGHDTVSWYQQALGQGPQFIFQYYEEEERQRGNFPDRFSGHQFPNYSSELNVNALLLGDSALYLCASSTFPVGAKLFFGSGTQLSVL.

The CDR3 nucleotides are TGTGCCAGCAGTTACCGGACAGGGGCGACTGAAGCTTTCTTT. Amino acids: CASSYRTGATEAFF. This chain uses TRBV6-2 or TRBV6-3 with TRBJ1-1; 9 bases are shared with TRBD1. Per germline, CDR1 MNHEY and CDR2 SVGEGT. The CDR3 runs 14 residues. V lost 2 bases and J lost 5; bases outside the gene matches: 3.

CDR3 region: CSVLLLTQGLDTQYF. The DNA of the CDR3 is TGCAGTGTACTACTACTAACACAGGGTTTAGATACGCAGTATTTT. V gene TRBV20-1 combines with J gene TRBJ2-3; possibly TRBD1 for D (6 bases). Germline CDR1 is DFQATT and CDR2 is SNEGSKA (reference sequence). The CDR3 loop spans 15 amino acids. Trimming removed 7 bases at V and 5 bases at J, with 22 bases between.

The sample holds many counts of this clonotype. The chain employs TRBV7-6 and TRBJ2-1; D gene unclear. The ends were cut back, 3 bases at V and 0 bases at J, with 12 bases in the middle. The CDR3 length is 16 residues. Germline loops: CDR1 SGHVS, CDR2 FNYEAQ. The CDR3 is CASSLLQTSSYNEQFF. In nucleotides, the CDR3 is TGTGCCAGCAGCTTGTTACAGACAAGCTCCTACAATGAGCAGTTCTTC.

About this clonotype itself: One end of the junction varies from germline; a read error may be responsible. This chain joins TRBV20-1 and TRBJ2-1, with D perhaps matching TRBD1 (6 bases). CDR3 length equals 15 residues. Germline V CDR1 and CDR2: DFQATT, SNEGSKA (reference sequence). The CDR3 DNA reads as TGCAGTGCTCCCCCACCCGTGGGGGCTTACATTGAGCAGTTCTTC. The encoded protein is CSAPPPVGAYIEQFF.

This clonotype turned up a few times. This chain uses TRBV7-6 with TRBJ1-2, with 7 bases that match TRBD1. Germline assignment: CDR1 SGHVS and CDR2 FNYEAQ. The CDR3 contains 14 residues. V lost 0 bases to trimming and J lost 6 bases; unmatched junction nucleotides: 4. In DNA, the CDR3 is TGTGCCAGCAGCTTAGCGACAGGGTCGGATGGCTACACCTTC. It codes for CASSLATGSDGYTF.

The chain recombines TRBV6-6 with TRBJ1-5; D possibly corresponds to TRBD1 (6 bases). The ends were cut back, 2 bases at V and 2 bases at J, with 22 bases in the middle. The germline gives CDR1 MNHNY, CDR2 SVGAGI (reference sequence). This CDR3 region has 19 residues. For the CDR3, the DNA is TGTGCCAGCAGTTACGGAGTGGGGGCCACGCGGAGGGGCAATCAGCCCCAGCATTTT. The encoded protein is CASSYGVGATRRGNQPQHF.

The CDR3 bases are TGTGCCAGCAGGAGACCTCTAGCACCCAGCGAGACCCAGTACTTC. Translation: CASRRPLAPSETQYF. The V gene is TRBV7-6, the J gene TRBJ2-5; possible D gene TRBD2, 5 bases. Trimming stripped 6 bases from V and 5 bases from J, with 19 bases between. The CDR3 totals 15 residues. CDR1 and CDR2 (germline): SGHVS, FNYEAQ.

The CDR3 is CASSRDLGQGNSPLHF. As DNA, the CDR3 is TGCGCCAGCAGCCGGGATTTGGGACAGGGTAATTCACCCCTCCACTTT. The rearrangement uses TRBV4-3 and TRBJ1-6; TRBD1 matches 9 bases. The germline V gene has CDR1 LGHNA and CDR2 YSLEER. The CDR3 runs to 16 residues. V was pared by 4 bases and J by 6 bases, with 7 bases of the junction left unmatched.

The chain combines TRBV2 with TRBJ2-1, with TRBD2 identical over 12 bases. V was pared by 4 bases and J by 7 bases, with 2 bases of the junction left unmatched. The CDR3 loop spans 14 amino acids. Germline V lookup: CDR1 SNHLY, CDR2 FYNNEI. CDR3 nucleotide sequence: TGTGCCAGCAGTGCGCTAGCGGGAGGGAATGAGCAGTTCTTC. Amino acid sequence: CASSALAGGNEQFF.

Only a few counts were recorded for this clonotype. The V gene is TRBV5-1, the J gene TRBJ2-1; D is unclear. Germline CDR1 SGHRS, CDR2 YFSETQ. This CDR3 region has 13 residues. Trimming took 0 bases from V and 4 from J, leaving 5 bases between them. The CDR3 sequence is CASSLDVYNEQFF. CDR3 DNA sequence: TGCGCCAGCAGCTTGGATGTTTACAATGAGCAGTTCTTC.